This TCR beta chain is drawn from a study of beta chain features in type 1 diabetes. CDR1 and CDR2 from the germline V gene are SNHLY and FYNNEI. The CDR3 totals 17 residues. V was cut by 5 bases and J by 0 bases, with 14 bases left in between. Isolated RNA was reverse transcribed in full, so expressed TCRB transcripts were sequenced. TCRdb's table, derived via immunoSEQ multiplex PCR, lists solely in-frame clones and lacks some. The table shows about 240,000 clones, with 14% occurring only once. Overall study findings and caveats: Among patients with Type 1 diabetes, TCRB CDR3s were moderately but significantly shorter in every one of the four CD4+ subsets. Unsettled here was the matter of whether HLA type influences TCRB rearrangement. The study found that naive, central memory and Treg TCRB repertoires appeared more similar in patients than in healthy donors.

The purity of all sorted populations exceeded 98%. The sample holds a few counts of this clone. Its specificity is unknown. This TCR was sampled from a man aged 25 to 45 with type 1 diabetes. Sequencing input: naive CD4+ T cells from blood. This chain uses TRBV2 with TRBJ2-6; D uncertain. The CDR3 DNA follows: TGTGCCAGCAGTCCAGACATAGGCAGCTCTGGGGCCAACGTCCTGACTTTC. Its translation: CASSPDIGSSGANVLTF.